A selection of T cell receptor beta chains follows, all from one sample in a study of control samples from healthy donors and cancer patients. The method was immunoSEQ multiplex PCR; TCRdb's version includes in-frame clones alone and lacks a portion of them. The repertoire includes about 160,000 clones, 85% to 90% of them detected once, and 12% sits in the top ten. Specimen: blood. The receptors shown here come from a man aged 30-40 years in good health. CDR3s include the opening cysteine and the closing phenylalanine or tryptophan. Fields, in order: clone size, J gene, V gene, D gene, CDR3 protein, CDR3 DNA. The D gene is left open where the match is weak. The listing skips clone size in some rows; elsewhere it reads once, few, many or a size class.

size: NA
J: TRBJ2-2
V: TRBV7-2
D: TRBD2
CDR3: CASSLASGGGAGELFF
DNA: TGTGCCAGCAGCTTAGCCTCGGGCGGGGGAGCCGGGGAGCTGTTTTTT

size: few
J: TRBJ1-2
V: TRBV11-1
D: NA
CDR3: CASSSQQAGGYTF
DNA: TGTGCCAGCAGCTCCCAGCAGGCCGGTGGCTACACCTTC

size: NA
J: TRBJ2-3
V: TRBV10-3
D: TRBD2
CDR3: CAISEWLAGGSTDTQYF
DNA: TGTGCCATCAGTGAGTGGCTAGCGGGGGGGAGCACAGATACGCAGTATTTT

size: NA
J: TRBJ2-1
V: TRBV10-1
D: NA
CDR3: CASSELERGLCHEQFF
DNA: TGTGCCAGCAGTGAGTTGGAGAGGGGTTTGTGCCATGAGCAGTTCTTC

size: NA
J: TRBJ1-1
V: TRBV2
D: NA
CDR3: CASSEDVNTEAFF
DNA: TGTGCCAGCAGTGAGGACGTGAACACTGAAGCTTTCTTT

size: few
J: TRBJ2-1
V: TRBV5-6
D: NA
CDR3: CASSLVDNSYNEQFF
DNA: TGTGCCAGCAGCTTGGTGGACAACTCCTACAATGAGCAGTTCTTC

size: NA
J: TRBJ1-5
V: TRBV5-5
D: NA
CDR3: CASSPALPNQPQHF
DNA: TGTGCCAGCAGCCCGGCCCTTCCAAATCAGCCCCAGCATTTT

size: few
J: TRBJ2-7
V: TRBV27
D: NA
CDR3: CASSLSTFSYEQYF
DNA: TGTGCCAGCAGTTTGTCGACTTTCTCCTACGAGCAGTACTTC

size: few
J: TRBJ1-6
V: TRBV23-1
D: TRBD1
CDR3: CASRTGLRSYNSPLHF
DNA: TGCGCCAGCAGGACAGGGTTACGATCCTATAATTCACCCCTCCACTTT

size: NA
J: TRBJ1-6
V: TRBV10-3
D: NA
CDR3: CAISDSGIYNSPLHF
DNA: TGTGCCATCAGTGATTCGGGGATCTATAATTCACCCCTCCACTTT

size: NA
J: TRBJ2-5
V: TRBV7-8
D: NA
CDR3: CASSRLLQETQYF
DNA: TGTGCCAGCAGCCGACTACTACAAGAGACCCAGTACTTC

size: NA
J: TRBJ2-6
V: TRBV28
D: NA
CDR3: CASSGVREELPSGANVLTF
DNA: TGTGCCAGCAGTGGGGTTAGGGAGGAACTCCCCTCTGGGGCCAACGTCCTGACTTTC

size: NA
J: TRBJ2-5
V: TRBV11-2
D: NA
CDR3: CASSLGTIFGTQYF
DNA: TGTGCCAGCAGCTTAGGGACCATATTCGGGACCCAGTACTTC

size: NA
J: TRBJ1-2
V: TRBV25-1
D: NA
CDR3: CASSARLRDGYTF
DNA: TGTGCCAGCAGCGCCAGGCTTCGGGATGGCTACACCTTC

size: once
J: TRBJ2-7
V: TRBV15
D: NA
CDR3: CATSRDLQYEQYF
DNA: TGTGCCACCAGCAGGGACCTTCAATACGAGCAGTACTTC

size: NA
J: TRBJ2-2
V: TRBV7-3
D: TRBD2
CDR3: CASSLIGVSGGSNTGELFF
DNA: TGTGCCAGCAGCTTAATCGGCGTTAGCGGGGGATCGAACACCGGGGAGCTGTTTTTT

size: NA
J: TRBJ2-7
V: TRBV7-2
D: NA
CDR3: CASSPGTFYSYEQYF
DNA: TGTGCCAGCAGCCCTGGGACATTTTACTCCTACGAGCAGTACTTC

size: NA
J: TRBJ2-7
V: TRBV13
D: TRBD1
CDR3: CASSLKDRGTYEQYF
DNA: TGTGCCAGCAGCTTAAAGGACAGGGGCACCTACGAGCAGTACTTC

size: NA
J: TRBJ2-7
V: TRBV11-3
D: NA
CDR3: CASSLGAGWGDSIIYEQYF
DNA: TGTGCCAGCAGCTTAGGCGCGGGGTGGGGGGACAGCATCATCTACGAGCAGTACTTC

size: NA
J: TRBJ1-6
V: TRBV25-1
D: TRBD1
CDR3: CASSPGTGENSPLHF
DNA: TGTGCCAGCAGTCCCGGGACAGGGGAAAATTCACCCCTCCACTTT

size: NA
J: TRBJ1-3
V: TRBV19
D: NA
CDR3: CASSRIGNTIYF
DNA: TGTGCCAGTAGTAGGATTGGAAACACCATATATTTT

size: NA
J: TRBJ1-1
V: TRBV7-3
D: NA
CDR3: CASSPQGTGGMNTEAFF
DNA: TGTGCCAGCAGCCCCCAGGGGACGGGGGGCATGAACACTGAAGCTTTCTTT

size: NA
J: TRBJ2-2
V: TRBV4-2
D: TRBD1
CDR3: CASSQAGRGKSGELFF
DNA: TGTGCCAGCAGCCAAGCAGGCAGGGGGAAGAGCGGGGAGCTGTTTTTT

size: once
J: TRBJ2-1
V: TRBV28
D: TRBD2
CDR3: CASSPPDPGTSGRENEQFF
DNA: TGTGCCAGCAGTCCTCCGGATCCGGGGACTAGCGGGAGGGAGAATGAGCAGTTCTTC

size: NA
J: TRBJ1-3
V: TRBV5-1
D: NA
CDR3: CASSLGAAFTGNTIYF
DNA: TGCGCCAGCAGCTTGGGCGCAGCCTTTACTGGAAACACCATATATTTT

size: NA
J: TRBJ1-4
V: TRBV5-1
D: NA
CDR3: CASSFSTGIEKLFF
DNA: TGCGCCAGCAGCTTTTCCACAGGGATCGAAAAACTGTTTTTT

size: NA
J: TRBJ2-2
V: TRBV7-9
D: NA
CDR3: CASSLTGELFF
DNA: TGTGCCAGCAGCTTAACCGGGGAGCTGTTTTTT

size: NA
J: TRBJ1-2
V: TRBV27
D: NA
CDR3: CASTGRRTDGYTF
DNA: TGTGCCAGCACCGGACGGAGGACAGATGGCTACACCTTC

size: NA
J: TRBJ1-1
V: TRBV4-2
D: NA
CDR3: CASSQGGTAREAFF
DNA: TGTGCCAGCAGCCAAGGGGGGACCGCACGTGAAGCTTTCTTT

size: NA
J: TRBJ2-3
V: TRBV20-1
D: NA
CDR3: CSASLSQYF
DNA: TGCAGTGCTAGTTTATCGCAGTATTTT

size: NA
J: TRBJ1-5
V: TRBV19
D: TRBD1
CDR3: CASIGQASSNQPQHF
DNA: TGTGCCAGTATCGGACAGGCAAGTAGCAATCAGCCCCAGCATTTT